The 14 T cell receptor beta chains listed next were all sequenced from one sample in a study of post-analysis software for immune sequencing data. Overall study findings and caveats: Relative to controls, patients had a few TRBV segments at higher frequency, with TRBV5-6, TRBV5-1 and TRBV20-1 among these.

Unique molecular identifiers were present in the TCR beta cDNA libraries. TCRdb used MiXCR to reprocess the PCR reads, holding one entry per CDR3 protein. The sample consists of some 690,000 distinct CDR3 sequences, 30% of them appearing once. Their cognate antigens are unknown. Sequencing was carried out using blood. These receptors came from a girl aged 5 to 17 with multiple sclerosis.

This chain connects TRBV27 to TRBJ1-1; D unresolved. The CDR3 runs 12 residues. Germline V lookup: CDR1 MNHEY, CDR2 SMNVEV (reference sequence). Trimming took off 8 bases at V and 0 bases at J, with 7 bases between the two ends. CDR3 protein: CASGIMNTEAFF. DNA for the CDR3: TGTGCCAGCGGAATAATGAACACTGAAGCTTTCTTT.

The CDR3 reads CASSLAFGTNSYNEQFF. CDR3 sequence (DNA): TGTGCCAGCAGCTTAGCATTCGGCACAAACTCCTACAATGAGCAGTTCTTC. The chain links TRBV7-2 to TRBJ2-1; no reliable D call. Looked up from germline, CDR1 is SGHTA and CDR2 is FQGNSA. V was shortened by 0 bases and J by 0 bases, with 12 bases between the two germline ends. This CDR3 spans 17 amino acids. Supplemented by reference TRBV7-2 and TRBJ2-1, the full variable domain reads GAGVSQSPSNKVTEKGKDVELRCDPISGHTALYWYRQSLGQGLEFLIYFQGNSAPDKSGLPSDRFSAERTGGSVSTLTIQRTQQEDSAVYLCASSLAFGTNSYNEQFFGPGTRLTVL.

This clonotype showed up just once. The chain's CDR3 is CASSHRAISRSEQYF. The CDR3 coding sequence is TGTGCCTCTTCCCACCGGGCTATCTCTAGAAGCGAGCAGTACTTC. The chain combines TRBV6-2 or TRBV6-3 with TRBJ2-5; D is undetermined. Gene TRBJ2-7 matches the end of the DNA better, so the J call may be wrong. The CDR3 length is 15 residues. Germline V gives CDR1 MNHEY, CDR2 SVGEGT.

The V and J genes are TRBV5-6 and TRBJ1-2; possible D gene TRBD1, 5 bases. The CDR3 consists of 15 residues. Germline V lookup: CDR1 SGHDT, CDR2 YYEEEE. V was pared by 0 bases and J by 1 base, with 10 bases between. The CDR3 spells CASSLVDSFNYGYTF. For the CDR3, the DNA is TGTGCCAGCAGCTTGGTCGACAGCTTTAACTATGGCTACACCTTC.

The chain links TRBV7-2 to TRBJ2-3; D remains unclear. Germline V gives CDR1 SGHTA, CDR2 FQGNSA. This CDR3 contains 15 residues. V lost 5 bases and J 1 base, leaving 13 bases between the germline ends. CDR3 DNA sequence: TGTGCCAGCAGCCTCCCGTCGCGAGGCACAGATACGCAGTATTTT. Its translation: CASSLPSRGTDTQYF.

The sample holds a few counts of this clonotype. The V gene is TRBV20-1, the J gene TRBJ1-5; 8 bases map to TRBD1. From germline, CDR1 is DFQATT and CDR2 SNEGSKA (reference sequence). V lost 3 bases and J lost 4; bases outside the gene matches: 8. The CDR3 totals 15 residues. The CDR3 sequence is CSASSIQGGNQPQHF. The CDR3 DNA reads as TGCAGTGCTAGCTCAATACAGGGGGGAAATCAGCCCCAGCATTTT.

In its sample, this clonotype was seen a few times. The chain employs TRBV20-1 and TRBJ2-7; a weak D match, TRBD2 (6 bases). V was shortened by 1 base and J by 2 bases, with 12 bases between the two germline ends. Germline V gene data show CDR1 as DFQATT and CDR2 as SNEGSKA (reference sequence). This CDR3 spans 14 amino acids. The CDR3 region is CSARVSSEPYEQYF. The CDR3 DNA follows: TGCAGTGCTAGAGTATCTAGCGAGCCCTACGAGCAGTACTTC.

This clonotype was detected many times. The genes are TRBV29-1 and TRBJ2-5; D may correspond to TRBD1 or TRBD2 (5 bases each). The CDR3 loop spans 16 amino acids. The germline gives CDR1 SQVTM, CDR2 ANQGSEA. V was shortened by 4 bases and J by 1 base, with 19 bases between the two germline ends. The CDR3 coding sequence is TGCAGCGTTGGGGGCATGAGAATGGGGACCCAAGAGACCCAGTACTTC. Translated: CSVGGMRMGTQETQYF.

In its sample, this clonotype was seen once. The junction departs from the called germline gene at one end, perhaps through a read error. The chain recombines TRBV5-1 with TRBJ2-3; the match to TRBD2 covers 7 bases. The CDR3 has 16 residues. CDR1 is SGHRS and CDR2 is YFSETQ in the germline V gene. The CDR3 nucleotides are TGCGCCAGCAACTTGTTTCCTAGCGGACACACAGATACGCAGTATTTT. This codes for CASNLFPSGHTDTQYF.

There are many counts of this clonotype. The CDR3 reads CASSDSYTF. CDR3 sequence (DNA): TGTGCCAGCAGCGATAGCTACACCTTC. This chain connects TRBV7-2 to TRBJ1-2; D is unresolved. Trimming took 5 bases from V and 9 from J, leaving 4 bases between them. Germline V CDR1 and CDR2: SGHTA, FQGNSA. This CDR3 is built from 9 residues.

This clonotype was seen more than once but under ten times. V usage is TRBV20-1 and J usage is TRBJ2-7, with 9 bases matching TRBD2. The CDR3 spans 15 residues. V trimming: 4 bases; J trimming: 3 bases; junction bases outside the gene matches: 10. Germline CDR1 reads DFQATT; CDR2 reads SNEGSKA (reference sequence). This CDR3 reads CSANPLTSGDYEQYF. CDR3 coding DNA: TGCAGTGCTAACCCCTTGACTAGCGGAGACTACGAGCAGTACTTC.

V is TRBV6-6 and J is TRBJ2-5, with TRBD1 matching over 9 bases. With 6 bases clipped from V and 4 bases from J, the junction kept 6 bases outside the gene matches. Germline loops: CDR1 MNHNY, CDR2 SVGAGI (reference sequence). This CDR3 region has 14 residues. This CDR3 is CASRNRGRGETQYF. Here the CDR3 DNA reads TGTGCCAGCAGGAACAGGGGGCGCGGAGAGACCCAGTACTTC.

The chain is built from TRBV6-6 and TRBJ2-1, with D hard to call. Germline values: CDR1 MNHNY, CDR2 SVGAGI (reference sequence). Trimming stripped 0 bases from V and 13 bases from J, with 25 bases between. There are 17 residues in the CDR3. This chain's CDR3 is CASSYSKGENAGRLQFF. The CDR3 DNA follows: TGTGCCAGCAGTTACTCGAAGGGTGAGAACGCTGGCAGGTTACAGTTCTTC.

This clonotype was seen more than once but under ten times. The chain couples TRBV29-1 to TRBJ2-1, with TRBD2 matching over 7 bases. CDR1 SQVTM and CDR2 ANQGSEA come from the germline V gene. Germline trimming cut 5 bases from V and 2 bases from J; bases unmatched to any gene: 3. This CDR3 comprises 13 residues. The CDR3 region has the DNA TGCAGCGTTCGGGGAGGGGCCTACAATGAGCAGTTCTTC. Translation gives CSVRGGAYNEQFF.